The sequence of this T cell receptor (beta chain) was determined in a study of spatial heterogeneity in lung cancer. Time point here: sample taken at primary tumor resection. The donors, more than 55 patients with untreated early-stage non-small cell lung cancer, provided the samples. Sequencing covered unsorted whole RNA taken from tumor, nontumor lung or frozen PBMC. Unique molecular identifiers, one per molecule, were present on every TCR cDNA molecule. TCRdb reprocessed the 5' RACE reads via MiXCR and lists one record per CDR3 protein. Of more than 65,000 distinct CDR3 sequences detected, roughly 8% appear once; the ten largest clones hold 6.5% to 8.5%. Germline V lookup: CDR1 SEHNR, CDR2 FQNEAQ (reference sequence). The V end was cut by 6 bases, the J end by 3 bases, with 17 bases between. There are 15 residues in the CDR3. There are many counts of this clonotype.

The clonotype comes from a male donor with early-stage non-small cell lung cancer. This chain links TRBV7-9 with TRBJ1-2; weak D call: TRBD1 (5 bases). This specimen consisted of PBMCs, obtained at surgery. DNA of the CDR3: TGTGCCAGCAGTCAGTACGGGGCGGACGACTATGGCTACACCTTC. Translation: CASSQYGADDYGYTF.